The rows below give T cell receptor beta chains drawn from one sample of a study of tumor-infiltrating lymphocytes in oesophageal squamous cell carcinoma. Via MiXCR, TCRdb re-called the PCR reads, giving one row per CDR3 protein. The sample includes about 10,000 distinct CDR3 sequences, about 60% seen only once; the top ten take about 26%. Sequenced material: esophageal tumor tissue. Every receptor here comes from a female donor with esophageal squamous cell carcinoma. CDR3s include the opening cysteine and the closing phenylalanine or tryptophan. The order of the fields is V gene, clone size, J gene, D gene, CDR3 DNA, CDR3 protein. D genes are given only for firm matches. Some rows have no size entry. The others give once, few or many, or a class for an expanded clone.

TRBV7-8	-	TRBJ2-5	-	TGTGCCAGCAGCTTTACAGAGACCCAGTACTTC	CASSFTETQYF
TRBV7-2	-	TRBJ2-5	-	TGTGCCAGCAGTCTCGGGGCAGGCAATAAAGAGACCCAGTACTTC	CASSLGAGNKETQYF
TRBV12-3/TRBV12-4	large	TRBJ2-1	TRBD2	TGTGCCAGCACCGGCAGCCAATTAGCGGGGACGAACAATGAGCAGTTCTTC	CASTGSQLAGTNNEQFF
TRBV5-3	-	TRBJ2-5	TRBD1	TGTGCCAGCAGCGTACAGGGGGCGGGGGAGACCCAGTACTTC	CASSVQGAGETQYF
TRBV7-2	-	TRBJ2-5	-	TGTGCCAGCAGCCAAAGGCAGGCCCAGTACTTC	CASSQRQAQYF
TRBV10-3	-	TRBJ2-1	-	TGTGCCACCCAGTCCGGGCTAGCGACTTACAATGAGCAGTTCTTC	CATQSGLATYNEQFF
TRBV6-6	many	TRBJ2-5	-	TGTGCCAGCAGTTACTCTTCTTCTGGGGGCAATGAGCAGTACTTC	CASSYSSSGGNEQYF
TRBV7-7	-	TRBJ2-1	TRBD2	TGTGCTAGCAGCTTAGGTAGCGGGTTTGGTAATGAGCAGTTCTTC	CASSLGSGFGNEQFF
TRBV7-6	-	TRBJ2-1	TRBD2	TGTGCCAGCAGCTTAGCGCATGGGGGGGGAGACAGAAGCTCCTACAATGAGCAGTTCTTC	CASSLAHGGGDRSSYNEQFF
TRBV7-2	-	TRBJ2-1	-	TGTGCCAGCAGCTTGGACGGTTACAATGAGCAGTTCTTC	CASSLDGYNEQFF
TRBV7-9	-	TRBJ2-6	-	TGTGCCAGCAGCATCCGGGCCTGGGGCTCTGGGGCCAACGTCCTGACTTTC	CASSIRAWGSGANVLTF
TRBV5-6	-	TRBJ1-1	-	TGTGCCAGCAGCTTTCTCCTACCTCAGGGAACTGAAGCTTTCTTT	CASSFLLPQGTEAFF
TRBV7-3	-	TRBJ2-1	-	TGTGCCAGCAGCTTAAACGGGCCTTCCCGGCAGTTCTTC	CASSLNGPSRQFF
TRBV7-9	few	TRBJ2-2	-	TGTGCCAGCAGCTTAGCAGGGTACACCGGGGAGCTGTTTTTT	CASSLAGYTGELFF
TRBV7-2	-	TRBJ1-2	-	TGTGCCAGCAGCTTAGTTTGGACGAACTATGGCTACACCTTC	CASSLVWTNYGYTF
TRBV7-6	few	TRBJ2-5	-	TGTGCCAGCAGCGCTGGACAGACCCAGTACTTC	CASSAGQTQYF
TRBV4-1	-	TRBJ2-3	TRBD1	TGCGCCAGCAGGGCCGGACAGGGGTTGTATACGCAGTATTTT	CASRAGQGLYTQYF
TRBV7-2	-	TRBJ2-1	-	TGTGCCAGCAGCCTGGGAACGTTAAAAAGCTCCTACAATGAGCAGTTCTTC	CASSLGTLKSSYNEQFF
TRBV25-1	medium-sized	TRBJ1-1	-	TGTGCCAGCGGGGGGTCGGGGGGGGCTCTCACTGAAGCTTTCTTT	CASGGSGGALTEAFF
TRBV7-2	few	TRBJ1-2	-	TGTGCCAGCAGCTTATATCGGGACTATGGCTACACCTTC	CASSLYRDYGYTF
TRBV28	once	TRBJ1-1	TRBD1	TGTGCCAGCAGTTTACAACAGGGGGCGATGAACACTGAAGCTTTCTTT	CASSLQQGAMNTEAFF
TRBV10-3	-	TRBJ2-7	-	TGTGCCATCATGCTTAGCCGATACAATGAGCAGTACTTC	CAIMLSRYNEQYF
TRBV11-3	-	TRBJ2-5	-	TGTGCCAGCAGCTTAGTTAAGCGTTGTCAAGAGACCCAGTACTTC	CASSLVKRCQETQYF
TRBV6-6	-	TRBJ2-1	-	TGTGCCAGCAGAGCCGCCACGACGGCCACTTTAAACAATGAGCAGTTCTTC	CASRAATTATLNNEQFF
TRBV7-6	-	TRBJ2-5	-	TGTGCCAGCAGCCCACAGGTTGGCAGAGAGACCCAGTACTTC	CASSPQVGRETQYF
TRBV7-2	-	TRBJ2-6	TRBD2	TGTGCCAGCAGCGCGACTAGCGCCGGGGCCAACGTCCTGACTTTC	CASSATSAGANVLTF
TRBV5-3	-	TRBJ2-5	-	TGTGCCAGCAGCTTGTCCGGAACAACAGAGACCCAGTACTTC	CASSLSGTTETQYF
TRBV7-2	-	TRBJ2-5	TRBD2	TGTGCCAGCAGCTTCCATTTAGCGGGGGGGGGAGAGACCCAGTACTTC	CASSFHLAGGGETQYF
TRBV12-3/TRBV12-4	once	TRBJ2-1	-	TGTGCCAGCAGTTTTATCTTGGGTTTTCGAGAGCAGTTCTTC	CASSFILGFREQFF
TRBV6-1	once	TRBJ2-7	TRBD1	TGTGCCAGCAACCACGGGACAGGCTACGAGCAGTACTTC	CASNHGTGYEQYF
TRBV6-6	-	TRBJ1-3	-	TGTGCCAGCAGTTACTCTCGGATCTCTGGAAACACCATATATTTT	CASSYSRISGNTIYF
TRBV7-2	-	TRBJ2-1	TRBD1	TGTGCCAGCAGCCGGGACAGGGTCAATGAGCAGTTCTTC	CASSRDRVNEQFF
TRBV7-6	few	TRBJ2-5	-	TGTGCCAGCAGCTTCGGGGCCATACAAGAGACCCAGTACTTC	CASSFGAIQETQYF
TRBV6-2/TRBV6-3	-	TRBJ2-1	TRBD1	TGTGCCAGCAGTTACCTCTTACAGGGGCATGTTGAGCAGTTCTTC	CASSYLLQGHVEQFF
TRBV7-2	few	TRBJ2-1	TRBD1	TGTGCCAGCAGCTCCAATACAGGGGGAGGTAAGTTCTTC	CASSSNTGGGKFF
TRBV7-2	-	TRBJ1-1	-	TGTGCCACCGGGGAGCGGGGATCCTACGAGCAGTACTTT	CATGERGSYEQYF
TRBV7-2	many	TRBJ2-1	TRBD2	TGTGCCAGCAGCGACCGGACTAGCGGGACAAGGAATGAGCAGTTCTTC	CASSDRTSGTRNEQFF
TRBV6-8	-	TRBJ2-5	-	TGTGCCAGCAGCTACTGGGATCAAAGAGAAACCCAGTACTTC	CASSYWDQRETQYF
TRBV24-1	-	TRBJ2-5	TRBD1	TGTGCCACCAGTGATTTTACAGGGGAGTACCAAGAGACCCAGTACTTC	CATSDFTGEYQETQYF
TRBV12-5	-	TRBJ2-1	TRBD2	TGTGCTAGTGGGACTAGCGGGAGGGGGCGGAATGAGCAGTTCTTC	CASGTSGRGRNEQFF
TRBV7-9	-	TRBJ1-6	-	TGTGCCAGCAGCCCGGGACTGAATCGTAATTCACCCCTCCACTTT	CASSPGLNRNSPLHF
TRBV7-2	-	TRBJ2-5	TRBD2	TGTGCCAGCAGCAGGTACGGGAGGTCTTACAATGAGCAGTACTTC	CASSRYGRSYNEQYF
TRBV6-1	once	TRBJ2-6	-	TGTGCCAGCAGTTGGATCGGACAGTACTCTGGGGCCAACGTCCTGACTTTC	CASSWIGQYSGANVLTF
TRBV7-3	-	TRBJ2-3	-	TGTGCCAGCAGCTCGATCAGCGGATACACAGATACGCAGTATTTT	CASSSISGYTDTQYF
TRBV14	many	TRBJ1-2	TRBD1	TGTGCCAGCAGCCAGACAGGGGGCTTCTATGGCTACACCTTC	CASSQTGGFYGYTF
TRBV12-5	-	TRBJ2-5	-	TGTGCTAGTGGTTTGGACAGGGTGAAAGAGACCCAGTACTTC	CASGLDRVKETQYF
TRBV11-1	-	TRBJ2-1	TRBD2	TGTGCCAGCAGCCAAGGACTAGCGGGGGGCCAAGAGACCCAGTTCTTC	CASSQGLAGGQETQFF
TRBV27	-	TRBJ1-2	TRBD1	TGTGCCAGCAGCCGAGGGGGGACAGGAAACTATGGCTACACCTTC	CASSRGGTGNYGYTF
TRBV7-3	many	TRBJ1-2	TRBD1	TGTGCCAGCAGCTCGACCGGGACAGGGTACAATGGCTACACCTTC	CASSSTGTGYNGYTF
TRBV12-3/TRBV12-4	-	TRBJ2-1	TRBD1	TGTGCCAGCACCTGGACAGGGGCGGACAATGAGCAGTTCTTC	CASTWTGADNEQFF
TRBV7-3	-	TRBJ2-3	-	TGTGCCAGCAGCTTACGCCCAGGGAGCACAGATACGCAGTATTTT	CASSLRPGSTDTQYF
TRBV7-4	once	TRBJ2-7	TRBD2	TGTGCCAGCAGCTTCGGTCTAGCGGGACGGGGTGAGCAGTACTTC	CASSFGLAGRGEQYF
TRBV7-2	-	TRBJ2-7	TRBD2	TGTGCCAGCAGCTTATCTAGCGGGAGAGGTAGCTACGAGCAGTACTTC	CASSLSSGRGSYEQYF
TRBV7-6	many	TRBJ2-6	-	-	CASSSPPTRSRDPVLRF
TRBV11-2	-	TRBJ2-1	TRBD2	TGTGCCAGCAGCTTAGGAGGACTAGCGGGAGGGCCTTACAATGAGCAGTTCTTC	CASSLGGLAGGPYNEQFF
TRBV7-6	-	TRBJ1-2	-	TGTGCCAGCAGCTTACTAGGGACTAACTATGGCTACACCTTC	CASSLLGTNYGYTF